A selection of T cell receptor beta chains follows, all from one sample in a study of blood T cell repertoires in COVID-19. Clones were sequenced by immunoSEQ multiplex PCR, and TCRdb holds only the in-frame ones, with some missing. Altogether some 100,000 clones are present, 75% to 85% being singletons, with the ten largest covering around 8%. Input material: peripheral blood. These receptor sequences come from a woman of 80 years or more with active or convalescent COVID-19. CDR3s include the opening cysteine and the closing phenylalanine or tryptophan. A D gene is named only where the DNA matches it firmly. Part of the rows lack a size; the others show once, few, many or a class for expanded clones.

j_call clone_size d_call v_call cdr3_aa cdr3_nt
TRBJ2-5 NA TRBD1 TRBV7-3 CASSPRTGGETQYF TGTGCCAGCAGCCCAAGGACAGGCGGAGAGACCCAGTACTTC
TRBJ2-2 NA TRBD2 TRBV19 CASRLAGTNTGELFF TGTGCCAGTAGGCTAGCGGGGACGAACACCGGGGAGCTGTTTTTT
TRBJ1-6 NA NA TRBV9 CASSVAGDNSPLHF TGTGCCAGCAGCGTCGCAGGGGATAATTCACCCCTCCACTTT
TRBJ2-5 NA NA TRBV15 CATSRDLTKWQETQYF TGTGCCACCAGCAGAGATCTTACTAAGTGGCAAGAGACCCAGTACTTC
TRBJ1-1 NA NA TRBV6-5 CASKADMNTEAFF TGTGCCAGCAAGGCGGATATGAACACTGAAGCTTTCTTT
TRBJ1-5 NA NA TRBV19 CASSPDKFQPQHF TGTGCCAGTAGTCCCGACAAGTTCCAGCCCCAGCATTTT
TRBJ2-7 once TRBD2 TRBV6-6 CASSYIAGEYEQYF TGTGCCAGCAGTTACATAGCGGGGGAATACGAGCAGTACTTC
TRBJ2-5 NA TRBD2 TRBV6-2/TRBV6-3 CASSYSGTTWKPQYF TGTGCCAGCAGTTACTCAGGGACTACTTGGAAGCCCCAGTACTTC
TRBJ2-1 NA NA TRBV7-9 CASSLVWTGRDYNEQFF TGTGCCAGCAGCTTAGTCTGGACAGGGAGGGATTACAATGAGCAGTTCTTC
TRBJ1-1 NA TRBD1 TRBV28 CASATTGGQTGRANTEAFF TGTGCCAGCGCCACAACAGGGGGGCAAACCGGCAGAGCGAACACTGAAGCTTTCTTT
TRBJ1-6 few NA TRBV14 CASSQVTGHYNSPLHF TGTGCCAGCAGCCAAGTTACAGGGCACTATAATTCACCCCTCCACTTT
TRBJ1-3 few TRBD1 TRBV4-2 CASTREFGAGGSGNTIYF TGTGCCAGCACCCGAGAATTTGGGGCAGGGGGCTCTGGAAACACCATATATTTT
TRBJ2-2 NA TRBD1 TRBV6-5 CASGSGQGQAGELFF TGTGCCAGCGGTTCCGGACAGGGACAAGCCGGGGAGCTGTTTTTT
TRBJ1-5 NA NA TRBV7-8 CASSLLGYGDGNQPQHF TGTGCCAGCAGCTTACTTGGGTACGGGGATGGCAATCAGCCCCAGCATTTT
TRBJ1-5 few TRBD1 TRBV7-9 CAIGTGGNSNQPQHF TGTGCCATAGGGACAGGGGGGAATAGCAATCAGCCCCAGCATTTT
TRBJ2-1 NA TRBD2 TRBV27 CASSPPGLAGVFEQFF TGTGCCAGCAGTCCCCCGGGACTAGCGGGAGTGTTTGAGCAGTTCTTC
TRBJ2-2 NA NA TRBV6-5 CASSWDTDTGELFF TGTGCCAGCAGTTGGGACACCGACACCGGGGAGCTGTTTTTT
TRBJ1-2 medium-sized TRBD1 TRBV6-1 CASSETRTGRPYGYTF TGTGCCAGCAGTGAAACCCGGACAGGACGACCCTATGGCTACACCTTC
TRBJ1-3 once NA TRBV4-1 CASSQGRIGSPGNTIYF TGCGCCAGCAGCCAAGGGCGCATCGGGAGCCCTGGAAACACCATATATTTT
TRBJ1-3 few NA TRBV5-4 CASSLRGRENTIYF TGTGCCAGCAGCTTGCGCGGCAGGGAAAACACCATATATTTT
TRBJ2-7 NA TRBD2 TRBV7-2 CASSLVAGVYEQYF TGTGCCAGCAGCTTAGTAGCGGGAGTCTACGAGCAGTACTTC
TRBJ2-5 NA TRBD1 TRBV5-1 CASSLLLGQRVGETQYF TGCGCCAGCAGCTTGCTATTGGGACAGCGAGTCGGGGAGACCCAGTACTTC
TRBJ2-7 NA NA TRBV7-3 CASSLTRAKSGEQYF TGTGCCAGCAGCTTAACCAGGGCTAAAAGTGGCGAGCAGTACTTC
TRBJ1-1 NA NA TRBV7-9 CASSFGENTEAFF TGTGCCAGCAGCTTCGGGGAGAACACTGAAGCTTTCTTT
TRBJ1-1 NA NA TRBV5-1 CASSSWGGKNTEAFF TGCGCCAGCAGCAGCTGGGGGGGTAAGAACACTGAAGCTTTCTTT
TRBJ2-5 NA TRBD2 TRBV5-1 CASSGGGLAGGETQYF TGCGCCAGCAGCGGGGGGGGACTAGCGGGAGGAGAGACCCAGTACTTC
TRBJ1-1 NA NA TRBV18 CASSPPGFLNTEAFF TGTGCCAGCTCACCCCCAGGATTTTTGAACACTGAAGCTTTCTTT
TRBJ2-7 NA TRBD2 TRBV7-2 CASRPQVLGGEQYF TGTGCCAGCAGACCACAGGTGCTGGGGGGGGAGCAGTACTTC
TRBJ2-1 once TRBD1 TRBV9 CASSVGTGTGNINEQFF TGTGCCAGCAGCGTTGGGACCGGGACAGGGAACATCAATGAGCAGTTCTTC
TRBJ2-7 once NA TRBV11-3 CASSPDRGSEQYF TGTGCCAGCAGCCCCGATCGGGGGTCCGAGCAGTACTTC
TRBJ1-4 NA NA TRBV6-1 CASSERLVKPPTNEKLFF TGTGCCAGCAGTGAACGACTGGTGAAACCTCCAACTAATGAAAAACTGTTTTTT
TRBJ2-1 NA NA TRBV5-6 CASSSLVARQGIINEQFF TGTGCCAGCAGCTCGTTGGTTGCTAGGCAGGGGATTATCAATGAGCAGTTCTTC
TRBJ1-6 NA TRBD1 TRBV28 CASSDGTGYNSPLHF TGTGCCAGCAGTGATGGGACAGGCTATAATTCACCCCTCCACTTT
TRBJ1-5 NA NA TRBV7-2 CASSPRSHPDQPQHF TGTGCCAGCAGCCCCCGCTCACACCCTGATCAGCCCCAGCATTTT
TRBJ1-1 NA TRBD1 TRBV6-5 CASSSTGKQGEAFF TGTGCCAGCAGTTCGACAGGGAAGCAGGGTGAAGCTTTCTTT
TRBJ2-7 NA TRBD1 TRBV7-8 CASSLATGTGDSYEQYF TGTGCCAGCAGCTTAGCTACCGGGACAGGGGACTCCTACGAGCAGTACTTC